The TCR beta chain described here comes from a study of molecular identifiers for immune sequencing clone quantification. This CDR3 has 17 residues. Germline V gives CDR1 SGDLS, CDR2 YYNGEE. Using its own MiXCR run on the PCR reads, TCRdb lists one record per CDR3 protein. The sample contains about 300,000 distinct CDR3 sequences, about a fifth of which appear only once. Sorting selected naive CD8 T cells with a CD8+CD4-CCR7+CD45RA+ phenotype. General study results and limits: Even with one million naive cells present, spiked Jurkat TCR RNA from one cell was reportedly detectable.

Comments on this clonotype: Its cognate antigen is unknown. One end of the junction does not line up with germline, which may come from a read error.

The J gene is TRBJ2-2, the V gene TRBV9, with a weak D call TRBD1 (5 bases). Sequences were obtained from naive CD8+ T cells from blood, with Jurkat cell RNA spiked in. Subset meaning: FACS-sorted CD8+CD4-CCR7+CD45RA+ naive T cells. This TCR derives from a human donor in good health. Some libraries in this study had Jurkat cell RNA spiked in. Written as DNA, the CDR3 is TGTGCCGGCAGCGTTGGCCCCGACAGAATGAACACCGGGGAGCTGTTTTTT. Its translation is CAGSVGPDRMNTGELFF.